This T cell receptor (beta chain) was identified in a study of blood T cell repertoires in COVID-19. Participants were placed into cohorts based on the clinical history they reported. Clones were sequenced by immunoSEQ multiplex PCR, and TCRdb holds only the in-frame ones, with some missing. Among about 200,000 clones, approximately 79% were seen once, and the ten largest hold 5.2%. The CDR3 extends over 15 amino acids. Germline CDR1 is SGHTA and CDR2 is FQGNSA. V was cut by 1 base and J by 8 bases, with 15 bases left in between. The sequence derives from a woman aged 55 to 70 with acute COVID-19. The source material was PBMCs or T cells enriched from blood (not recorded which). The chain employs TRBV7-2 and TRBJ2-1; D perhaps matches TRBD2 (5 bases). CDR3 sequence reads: CASSLVSGDIDEQFF. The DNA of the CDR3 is TGTGCCAGCAGCTTAGTATCCGGGGATATCGATGAGCAGTTCTTC.